The clone carrying this T cell receptor beta chain has a count of ten or more. The CDR3 is 14 residues long. Germline V lookup: CDR1 SGHRS, CDR2 YFSETQ. V dropped 3 bases and J dropped 0 bases, with 9 bases sitting between them. Each CDR3 protein is one row after TCRdb ran MiXCR on the 5' RACE reads. The repertoire holds under 200,000 distinct CDR3 sequences, with around a tenth as singletons. The data belong to a study of CD8 T cells in ankylosing spondylitis. The J gene is TRBJ1-1, the V gene TRBV5-1, with a possible D match to TRBD1 (6 bases). This receptor was identified in a male donor with ankylosing spondylitis or in good health (not recorded which). Sequenced: blood, either unsorted or a sorted T cell fraction (not recorded which). The CDR3 DNA reads as TGCGCCAGCAGCTCGCGGACAGTGAACACTGAAGCTTTCTTT. Its translation is CASSSRTVNTEAFF.